Below are 17 T cell receptor beta chains sequenced from a single sample in a study of CD8 T cells in ankylosing spondylitis. One entry per CDR3 protein results from TCRdb running MiXCR on the 5' RACE reads. The data contain some 150,000 distinct CDR3 sequences, approximately 10% of them singletons. Sequenced: blood, either unsorted or a sorted T cell fraction (not recorded which). Receptors were obtained from a female donor with ankylosing spondylitis or in good health (not recorded which).

The chain has TRBV2 and TRBJ2-2; 8 bases match TRBD2. The CDR3 is made up of 15 amino acids. With V trimmed by 3 bases and J by 6 bases, 6 bases remained unmatched. Germline CDR1 is SNHLY and CDR2 is FYNNEI. The CDR3 DNA follows: TGTGCCAGCAGTGAGCTAGCGGGCGAGGCCGGGGAGCTGTTTTTT. Translated: CASSELAGEAGELFF. Complete variable domain (other parts from reference TRBV2 and TRBJ2-2): EPEVTQTPSHQVTQMGQEVILRCVPISNHLYFYWYRQILGQKVEFLVSFYNNEISEKSEIFDDQFSVERPDGSNFTLKIRSTKLEDSAMYFCASSELAGEAGELFFGEGSRLTVL.

The chain combines TRBV19 with TRBJ1-5; 8 bases agree with TRBD1. Looked up from germline, CDR1 is LNHDA and CDR2 is SQIVND (reference sequence). CDR3 size: 15 residues. V lost 6 bases to trimming and J lost 3 bases; unmatched junction nucleotides: 7. The CDR3 sequence: CASRTGDRDNQPQHF. DNA of the CDR3: TGTGCCAGTAGGACAGGGGATCGGGACAATCAGCCCCAGCATTTT.

Many counts were recorded for this clonotype. The chain couples TRBV19 to TRBJ2-1; 10 nucleotides align to TRBD2. The V and J ends lost 3 bases and 7 bases, in that order; junction bases with no gene match: 6. The CDR3 totals 15 residues. Germline-derived CDR1 and CDR2 are LNHDA and SQIVND (reference sequence). CDR3 DNA sequence: TGTGCCAGTAGTATGGGACTAGCGCCGGGGAATGAGCAGTTCTTC. Translating it yields CASSMGLAPGNEQFF. Full variable domain (rest looked up from reference TRBV19 and TRBJ2-1): DGGITQSPKYLFRKEGQNVTLSCEQNLNHDAMYWYRQDPGQGLRLIYYSQIVNDFQKGDIAEGYSVSREKKESFPLTVTSAQKNPTAFYLCASSMGLAPGNEQFFGPGTRLTVL.

This clonotype was seen repeatedly, ten times or more. The rearrangement uses TRBV27 and TRBJ2-3; TRBD1 is a possible D gene (5 bases). Trimming removed 6 bases at V and 1 base at J, with 11 bases between. The CDR3 runs 14 residues. The germline V gene has CDR1 MNHEY and CDR2 SMNVEV (reference sequence). For the CDR3, the DNA is TGTGCCAGCAGACCAGGGCCACGCACAGATACGCAGTATTTT. It yields the protein CASRPGPRTDTQYF.

The chain joins TRBV28 to TRBJ1-3; D remains unclear. CDR1 and CDR2 (germline): MDHEN, SYDVKM. The CDR3 has 12 residues. The V and J ends lost 7 bases and 0 bases respectively, with 4 bases between them. The CDR3 DNA reads TGTGCCAGCATGGTCTCTGGAAACACCATATATTTT. It encodes CASMVSGNTIYF.

Only a few counts were recorded for this clonotype. CDR3 sequence: CASHPTGPVAGELFF. As DNA, the CDR3 is TGTGCCAGCCACCCGACAGGGCCCGTCGCCGGGGAGCTGTTTTTT. The V call is TRBV7-8, the J call TRBJ2-2; 7 positions agree with TRBD1. In germline, CDR1 is SGHVS, CDR2 FQNEAQ. The CDR3 contains 15 residues. V lost 8 bases and J lost 6; bases outside the gene matches: 12. Combining the CDR3 with reference TRBV7-8 and TRBJ2-2 gives the whole variable domain GAGVSQSPRYKVAKRGQDVALRCDPISGHVSLFWYQQALGQGPEFLTYFQNEAQLDKSGLPSDRFFAERPEGSVSTLKIQRTQQEDSAVYLCASHPTGPVAGELFFGEGSRLTVL.

This clonotype was counted ten times or more. The CDR3 DNA follows: TGTGCCAGCAAAACAGGGTGGGAGACCCAGTACTTC. Translated: CASKTGWETQYF. The gene calls are TRBV7-8 and TRBJ2-5; the D gene is possibly TRBD1 (6 bases). In germline, CDR1 is SGHVS, CDR2 FQNEAQ. The length of the CDR3 is 12 residues. V shed 7 bases and J shed 5 bases, with 11 bases lying between them.

Only a few counts were recorded for this clonotype. This chain joins TRBV28 and TRBJ1-5, with D hard to call. CDR3 length equals 13 residues. Trimming removed 6 bases at V and 3 bases at J, with 9 bases between. Germline CDR1 MDHEN, CDR2 SYDVKM. The CDR3 sequence: CASRPEPNQPQHF. The DNA of the CDR3 is TGTGCCAGCAGGCCCGAACCCAATCAGCCCCAGCATTTT. The full variable domain, in which reference TRBV28 and TRBJ1-5 provide the parts outside the CDR3, is DVKVTQSSRYLVKRTGEKVFLECVQDMDHENMFWYRQDPGLGLRLIYFSYDVKMKEKGDIPEGYSVSREKKERFSLILESASTNQTSMYLCASRPEPNQPQHFGDGTRLSIL.

This clonotype has a count of ten or more. V is TRBV5-1 and J is TRBJ2-5, with D possibly being TRBD1 (8 bases). The germline CDR1 and CDR2 sequences are SGHRS and YFSETQ. V lost 4 bases and J 2 bases, leaving 15 bases between the germline ends. The CDR3 totals 15 residues. CDR3 loop: CASSVNRGGQETQYF. CDR3 DNA sequence: TGCGCCAGCAGCGTCAACAGGGGGGGACAAGAGACCCAGTACTTC.

The V call is TRBV12-3 or TRBV12-4, the J call TRBJ2-5; tentatively, D is TRBD1 (6 bases). There are 13 residues in the CDR3. Trimming pared 3 bases from V and 4 bases from J, leaving 9 bases between. This CDR3 is CASSFDRRETQYF. In DNA form, the CDR3 reads TGTGCCAGCAGTTTCGACAGGCGAGAGACCCAGTACTTC.

This clonotype was detected ten times or more. The chain couples TRBV6-1 to TRBJ2-1; D possibly uses TRBD1 or TRBD2 (5 bases each). Germline-derived CDR1 and CDR2 are MNHNS and SASEGT. This CDR3 has 12 amino acids. The V gene lost 1 base and the J gene lost 8 bases, with 6 bases spanning the gap. The CDR3 DNA is TGTGCCAGCAGTGAAGTGGGGGATGAGCAGTTCTTC. Translating gives CASSEVGDEQFF.

There are many counts of this clonotype. The chain joins TRBV19 to TRBJ2-1, with 10 bases identical to TRBD2. The germline CDR1 and CDR2 sequences are LNHDA and SQIVND (reference sequence). This CDR3 comprises 16 residues. V shed 6 bases and J 5 bases; nucleotides not matched to a gene: 10. Written as DNA, the CDR3 is TGTGCCAGTAGCCTCTTCCTAGCGGGAGTAAACAATGAGCAGTTCTTC. Its translation: CASSLFLAGVNNEQFF.

This clonotype was counted at least ten times. The rearrangement links TRBV12-3 or TRBV12-4 to TRBJ2-5; no firm D call. The CDR3 covers 13 residues. V was clipped by 6 bases and J by 1 base, with 9 bases between them. The CDR3 DNA reads TGTGCCAGCAGCCAACTTGCCCAAGAGACCCAGTACTTC. The encoded protein is CASSQLAQETQYF.

For this clonotype: Just one base apart from a much larger clone, this may be a read error. The J gene is TRBJ2-3, the V gene TRBV5-6, with a tentative D call TRBD2 (6 bases). V was shortened by 0 bases and J by 4 bases, with 15 bases between the two germline ends. The CDR3 is 16 residues long. Germline V gene lookup returns CDR1 SGHDT and CDR2 YYEEEE. This chain's CDR3 is CASSLAAGPAPDTQYF. The CDR3, as DNA: TGTGCCAGCAGCTTGGCGGCGGGGCCGGCTCCAGATACGCAGTATTTT.

There are many counts of this clonotype. V is TRBV30 and J is TRBJ2-1; D is perhaps TRBD2 (6 bases). This CDR3 spans 14 amino acids. Per germline, CDR1 GTSNPN and CDR2 SVGIG (reference sequence). Trimming cost V 4 bases and J 8 bases, with 18 bases left between them. This CDR3 is CAWTIAERLHEQFF. Written as DNA, the CDR3 is TGTGCCTGGACAATAGCGGAAAGGTTGCATGAGCAGTTCTTC. Full variable domain (rest looked up from reference TRBV30 and TRBJ2-1): SQTIHQWPATLVQPVGSPLSLECTVEGTSNPNLYWYRQAAGRGLQLLFYSVGIGQISSEVPQNLSASRPQDRQFILSSKKLLLSDSGFYLCAWTIAERLHEQFFGPGTRLTVL.

J is TRBJ2-2 and V is TRBV5-5, with 7 bases lining up with TRBD2. Germline CDR1 is SGHKS and CDR2 is YYEKEE (reference sequence). J was trimmed by 6 bases and V by 0 bases; bases with no gene match: 5. This CDR3 spans 15 amino acids. CDR3 nucleotide sequence: TGTGCCAGCAGCTTGGAGGAGGCGGGAGCCGGGGAGCTGTTTTTT. Translated: CASSLEEAGAGELFF.

About this clonotype itself: This may arise from a read error, as a much more abundant clone is one base away. The chain is built from TRBV5-1 and TRBJ2-2; D unresolved. V dropped 0 bases and J dropped 9 bases, with 6 bases sitting between them. Germline V lookup: CDR1 SGHRS, CDR2 YFSETQ. The CDR3 runs 12 residues. The DNA of the CDR3 is TGCGCCAGCAGCTTGGAGTTCTGGGAGCTGTTTTTT. This sequence encodes CASSLEFWELFF.